This T cell receptor beta chain was documented in a study of shared clonotypes between healthy human individuals. Repertoires were generated with immunoSEQ multiplex PCR, while TCRdb's copy carries only in-frame clones and drops some. Among 1.4 million or so clones listed, 98% to 99% were seen once. The material sequenced was naive CD4+ T cells sorted from blood. Described subset: CD45RA+ positively selected. This sequence was found in a man aged 30 to 45 in good health.

The CDR3, as DNA: TGCGCCAGCAGTGCCCTGGCTAGCGGCACCGGGGAGCTGTTTTTT. This sequence encodes CASSALASGTGELFF. The chain has TRBV5-1 and TRBJ2-2, with 7 bases fitting TRBD2. Trimming removed 5 bases from V and 4 bases from J; junction bases left unmatched: 8. The CDR3 is 15 residues long. Germline V CDR1 and CDR2: SGHRS, YFSETQ.